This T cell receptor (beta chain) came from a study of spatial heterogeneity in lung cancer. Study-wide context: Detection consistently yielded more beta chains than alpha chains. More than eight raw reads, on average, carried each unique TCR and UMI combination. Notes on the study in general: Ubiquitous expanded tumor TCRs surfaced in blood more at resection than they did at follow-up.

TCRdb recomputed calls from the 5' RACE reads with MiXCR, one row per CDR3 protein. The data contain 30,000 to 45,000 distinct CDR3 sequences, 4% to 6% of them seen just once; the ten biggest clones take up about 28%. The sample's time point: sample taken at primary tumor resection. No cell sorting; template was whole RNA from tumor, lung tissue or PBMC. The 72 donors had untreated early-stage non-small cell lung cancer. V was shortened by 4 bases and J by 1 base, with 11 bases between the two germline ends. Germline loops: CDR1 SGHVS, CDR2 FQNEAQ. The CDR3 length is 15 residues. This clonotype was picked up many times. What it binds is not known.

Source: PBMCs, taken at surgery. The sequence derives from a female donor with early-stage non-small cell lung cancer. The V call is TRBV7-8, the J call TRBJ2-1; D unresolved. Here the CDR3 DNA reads TGTGCCAGCAGCTCGACCCCGAATTCCTACAATGAGCAGTTCTTC. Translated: CASSSTPNSYNEQFF.